The 25 T cell receptor beta chains in this list originate from one sample, sequenced in a study of shared clonotypes between healthy human individuals. This table comes from immunoSEQ multiplex PCR, and its TCRdb copy is limited to in-frame clones, with some not included. This sample has 1,400,000 or so clones, with approximately 98.5% found just once. Material: naive CD4+ T cells sorted from blood. This sample's subset: CD45RA+ positively selected. Every receptor here comes from a man under 40 in good health.

The chain has TRBV7-9 and TRBJ2-5, with TRBD2 matching 11 bases. The trim removed 5 bases at V and 5 bases at J, leaving 4 bases unmatched. Germline V gene data show CDR1 as SEHNR and CDR2 as FQNEAQ (reference sequence). The CDR3 has 14 amino acids. Here the CDR3 DNA reads TGTGCCAGCAGCGCTACTAGCGGGAGTGAGACCCAGTACTTC. This encodes CASSATSGSETQYF.

The chain links TRBV5-4 to TRBJ2-7; 8 nucleotides match TRBD1. Germline values: CDR1 SGHNT, CDR2 YYREEE (reference sequence). This CDR3 comprises 14 residues. V shed 3 bases, J shed 3 bases, and the junction held 5 bases outside the gene matches. CDR3 nucleotides: TGTGCCAGCAGCTCGACAGGGGAAGGCTACGAGCAGTACTTC. This sequence encodes CASSSTGEGYEQYF.

V is TRBV4-2 and J is TRBJ1-4; 9 positions agree with TRBD1. The CDR3 is 16 residues long. CDR1 is LGHNA and CDR2 is YNFKEQ in the germline V gene. V lost 0 bases and J lost 6; bases outside the gene matches: 5. CDR3 sequence: CASSQDMGQGHEKLFF. The CDR3 coding sequence is TGTGCCAGCAGCCAAGATATGGGACAGGGTCATGAAAAACTGTTTTTT.

This rearrangement joins TRBV5-1 to TRBJ2-1; 7 bases are shared with TRBD2. This CDR3 region has 16 residues. V lost 0 bases to trimming and J lost 8 bases; unmatched junction nucleotides: 11. Germline loops: CDR1 SGHRS, CDR2 YFSETQ. The DNA for the CDR3 is TGCGCCAGCAGCTTGGACGGTGTGCTAGCGGCGGATGAGCAGTTCTTC. Its translation: CASSLDGVLAADEQFF.

As regards this clone: The sample holds other DNA sequences that translate to the same CDR3. This rearrangement joins TRBV5-1 to TRBJ2-7, with D unresolved. V was trimmed by 0 bases and J by 3 bases, leaving 10 bases between them. Germline assignment: CDR1 SGHRS and CDR2 YFSETQ. The CDR3 has 14 residues. This CDR3 is CASSLGGQNYEQYF. The DNA of the CDR3 is TGCGCCAGCAGCTTGGGAGGTCAGAACTACGAGCAGTACTTC.

The chain carries TRBV25-1 and TRBJ1-4, with D maybe TRBD1 (6 bases). Germline CDR1 reads MGHDK; CDR2 reads SYGVNS. V was pared by 3 bases and J by 7 bases, with 15 bases between. This CDR3 comprises 15 residues. The CDR3 DNA reads as TGTGCCAGCAGTGAGGGGGGCATGGGGGTTGAAAAACTGTTTTTT. Protein: CASSEGGMGVEKLFF.

The rearrangement links TRBV18 to TRBJ2-2; tentative D call: TRBD2 (5 bases). The CDR3 extends over 14 amino acids. V lost 3 bases and J 6 bases, leaving 11 bases between the germline ends. Germline V gives CDR1 KGHSH, CDR2 LQKENI. The DNA for the CDR3 is TGTGCCAGCTCACCGATGGACTGGTCCGGGGAGCTGTTTTTT. Its translation: CASSPMDWSGELFF.

This clone has a handful of counts. This specimen includes other DNA sequences encoding the same CDR3. CDR3 region: CASSRDPNTEAFF. DNA of the CDR3: TGCGCCAGCAGCCGGGACCCGAACACTGAAGCTTTCTTT. The gene calls are TRBV5-1 and TRBJ1-1, with a tentative D call TRBD1 (5 bases). Germline V gene sequence: CDR1 SGHRS, CDR2 YFSETQ. Trimming pared 4 bases from V and 1 base from J, leaving 8 bases between. The CDR3 covers 13 residues.

Details on this clone: At the DNA level, this CDR3 is encoded by other sequences in the same sample as well. The CDR3 is CASSVGLAVYEQYF. The CDR3 DNA follows: TGTGCCAGCAGCGTAGGCCTAGCGGTCTACGAGCAGTACTTC. The J gene is TRBJ2-7, the V gene TRBV9; TRBD2 matches 7 bases. The CDR3 extends over 14 amino acids. V shed 0 bases, J shed 3 bases, and the junction held 3 bases outside the gene matches. Looked up from germline, CDR1 is SGDLS and CDR2 is YYNGEE.

The chain carries TRBV5-4 and TRBJ2-1; 9 positions match TRBD2. Germline assignment: CDR1 SGHNT and CDR2 YYREEE (reference sequence). V was pared by 2 bases and J by 0 bases, with 3 bases of the junction left unmatched. The CDR3 covers 16 residues. This chain's CDR3 is CASSFGTSSSYNEQFF. CDR3 bases: TGTGCCAGCAGCTTCGGGACTAGCTCCTCCTACAATGAGCAGTTCTTC.

This chain connects TRBV5-6 to TRBJ1-2, with D perhaps TRBD1 (6 bases). The CDR3 sequence is 14 residues long. Trimming left V 5 bases short and J 6 bases short, with 17 bases between. The germline CDR1 and CDR2 sequences are SGHDT and YYEEEE. The CDR3 nucleotides are TGTGCCAGCAGGGCGAACGGGGACATACATGGCTACACCTTC. It yields the protein CASRANGDIHGYTF.

The rearrangement joins TRBV7-9 to TRBJ2-5, with a weak D call TRBD1 (5 bases). In germline, CDR1 is SEHNR, CDR2 FQNEAQ (reference sequence). Trimming stripped 1 base from V and 4 bases from J, with 16 bases between. The CDR3 sequence is 16 residues long. CDR3 bases: TGTGCCAGCAGCTTAGAAGACTTACAGGTCCCAGAGACCCAGTACTTC. It specifies CASSLEDLQVPETQYF.

This sequence joins TRBV28 and TRBJ2-7; D unresolved. CDR1 is MDHEN, CDR2 SYDVKM, per germline. The length of the CDR3 is 18 residues. Between the trimmed V and J ends, which lost 3 bases and 1 base, there was a span of 22 bases. In nucleotides, the CDR3 is TGTGCCAGCAGTTTCTTGCCCATAGGCGGATGGAATTCCTACGAGCAGTACTTC. Encoded protein: CASSFLPIGGWNSYEQYF. Variable domain in full (rest from reference TRBV28 and TRBJ2-7): DVKVTQSSRYLVKRTGEKVFLECVQDMDHENMFWYRQDPGLGLRLIYFSYDVKMKEKGDIPEGYSVSREKKERFSLILESASTNQTSMYLCASSFLPIGGWNSYEQYFGPGTRLTVT.

The chain recombines TRBV5-1 with TRBJ2-7; 8 nucleotides line up with TRBD2. The CDR3 is 15 residues long. V trimming: 0 bases; J trimming: 4 bases; junction bases outside the gene matches: 6. CDR1 is SGHRS and CDR2 is YFSETQ in the germline V gene. CDR3 residues: CASSLGAGDLYEQYF. The CDR3 DNA reads as TGCGCCAGCAGCTTGGGAGCGGGAGACTTGTACGAGCAGTACTTC.

The table lists this clone with a count of one. The chain uses TRBV9 and TRBJ2-3, with 9 bases fitting TRBD1. Per the germline V gene, CDR1 is SGDLS and CDR2 is YYNGEE. Trimming at V came to 3 bases and at J to 0 bases, leaving 2 bases not matched to a gene. The CDR3 contains 15 residues. CDR3 nucleotides: TGTGCCAGCAGCGGACAGGGGGAGAGCACAGATACGCAGTATTTT. Translating gives CASSGQGESTDTQYF.

The V call is TRBV5-6, the J call TRBJ2-3; TRBD1 matches 8 bases. The junction had 6 bases not matched to a gene; V was cut back by 5 bases and J by 4 bases. Germline CDR1 and CDR2: SGHDT and YYEEEE. CDR3 length equals 14 residues. This CDR3 is CASRPGGGSDTQYF. CDR3 in DNA: TGTGCCAGCAGACCAGGGGGCGGATCAGATACGCAGTATTTT.

As for this clone: The sample contains more than one DNA sequence encoding this CDR3. J is TRBJ1-1 and V is TRBV29-1; D call uncertain. The CDR3 has 11 amino acids. Trimming pared 4 bases from V and 5 bases from J, leaving 8 bases between. From germline, CDR1 is SQVTM and CDR2 ANQGSEA. The CDR3 sequence: CSVGWGTEAFF. The CDR3 nucleotides are TGCAGCGTTGGATGGGGAACTGAAGCTTTCTTT.

The chain combines TRBV6-1 with TRBJ2-6, with 8 bases fitting TRBD1. The CDR3 has 16 amino acids. J was trimmed by 4 bases and V by 4 bases; bases with no gene match: 6. The germline V gene encodes CDR1 MNHNS and CDR2 SASEGT. The CDR3 bases are TGTGCCAGCAGTGCTCAGGGGGCCGCCGGGGCCAACGTCCTGACTTTC. Protein product: CASSAQGAAGANVLTF.

The chain employs TRBV2 and TRBJ2-1; TRBD1 agrees at 7 bases. The CDR3 totals 15 residues. The germline gives CDR1 SNHLY, CDR2 FYNNEI. Trimming took 9 bases from V and 0 from J; bases not matched to a gene: 8. CDR3 DNA sequence: TGTGCCAGAGATTCAGGGGGAAGCTCCTACAATGAGCAGTTCTTC. It translates to CARDSGGSSYNEQFF.

The chain links TRBV6-5 to TRBJ1-1, with 7 bases matching TRBD1. Germline V lookup: CDR1 MNHEY, CDR2 SVGAGI. The CDR3 runs to 13 residues. After removal of 2 bases from V and 7 bases from J, the junction contained 4 bases not matched to a gene. CDR3 coding DNA: TGTGCCAGCAGTTACGCGGACAGGCTTGAAGCTTTCTTT. Encoded protein: CASSYADRLEAFF.

The chain combines TRBV20-1 with TRBJ2-7; D not certain. The CDR3 consists of 11 residues. The ends were cut back, 2 bases at V and 7 bases at J, with 9 bases in the middle. Germline V gene data show CDR1 as DFQATT and CDR2 as SNEGSKA (reference sequence). This CDR3 reads CSARQAREQYF. CDR3 coding DNA: TGCAGTGCTAGACAGGCGCGGGAGCAGTACTTC.

The J gene is TRBJ1-2, the V gene TRBV7-8; 8 bases fit TRBD1. This CDR3 has 17 residues. Germline CDR1 and CDR2: SGHVS and FQNEAQ. J gave up 2 bases and V 5 bases, and 13 bases lay outside the gene matches. The CDR3 DNA sequence: TGTGCCAGCAGCCAACAGCCCGACAGGGGTCGCAACTATGGCTACACCTTC. Translating it yields CASSQQPDRGRNYGYTF.

The gene calls are TRBV20-1 and TRBJ2-7; unclear D gene. With 2 bases removed from V and 4 bases from J, the gap between germline ends came to 3 bases. Germline assignment: CDR1 DFQATT and CDR2 SNEGSKA (reference sequence). CDR3 size: 10 residues. The CDR3 sequence: CSARQYEQYF. DNA of the CDR3: TGCAGTGCTAGACAGTACGAGCAGTACTTC.

V is TRBV2 and J is TRBJ1-5, with a weak D call TRBD1 (5 bases). Trimming took off 6 bases at V and 0 bases at J, with 12 bases between the two ends. This CDR3 is 15 amino acids long. Germline V gene data show CDR1 as SNHLY and CDR2 as FYNNEI. CDR3 sequence reads: CASRGELSSNQPQHF. CDR3 sequence (DNA): TGTGCCAGCAGGGGGGAGTTGAGTAGCAATCAGCCCCAGCATTTT.

V usage is TRBV5-4 and J usage is TRBJ2-7; 8 positions agree with TRBD1. The CDR3 loop spans 16 amino acids. V lost 4 bases to trimming and J lost 2 bases; unmatched junction nucleotides: 11. Germline CDR1 reads SGHNT; CDR2 reads YYREEE (reference sequence). The CDR3 sequence: CASSGKRAGGPYEQYF. The CDR3 DNA reads as TGTGCCAGCAGCGGGAAGCGGGCAGGGGGCCCCTACGAGCAGTACTTC.